Below, 12 T cell receptor beta chains from the same sample are listed, as sequenced in a study of control samples from healthy donors and cancer patients. Libraries were prepared by immunoSEQ multiplex PCR; TCRdb keeps only in-frame clonotypes and omits some of them. The table has over 150,000 clones, 90% seen once. Source material: blood. Source of these receptors: a woman aged 50 to 60 in good health.

The chain couples TRBV7-8 to TRBJ1-1; D is unresolved. There are 15 residues in the CDR3. Looked up from germline, CDR1 is SGHVS and CDR2 is FQNEAQ. V lost 1 base and J lost 0, with 9 bases in between. The CDR3 coding sequence is TGTGCCAGCAGCTTAGGGGCAGGAGTGAACACTGAAGCTTTCTTT. It encodes CASSLGAGVNTEAFF. The complete variable domain, with remaining parts taken from reference TRBV7-8 and TRBJ1-1, reads GAGVSQSPRYKVAKRGQDVALRCDPISGHVSLFWYQQALGQGPEFLTYFQNEAQLDKSGLPSDRFFAERPEGSVSTLKIQRTQQEDSAVYLCASSLGAGVNTEAFFGQGTRLTVV.

This chain links TRBV12-2 with TRBJ1-3; the D call of TRBD1 is as the table states it, not checked on the DNA. TRBV12-2 is termed a pseudogene. CDR3 size: 17 residues. CDR3 DNA sequence: TGTGCAAGTCGCTTGTTATTGACAGGGGGTAGTGGAAACACCATATATTTT. This encodes CASRLLLTGGSGNTIYF.

The genes are TRBV12-3 or TRBV12-4 and TRBJ1-1; D unclear. The CDR3 spans 13 residues. V dropped 4 bases and J dropped 1 base, with 7 bases sitting between them. The CDR3, as DNA: TGTGCCAGCAGTTCCCGTCGGAACACTGAAGCTTTCTTT. It yields the protein CASSSRRNTEAFF.

The DNA for the CDR3 is TGTGCCAGCAGTTTCCTCGAAGGCGAGCAGTACTTC. It specifies CASSFLEGEQYF. The chain employs TRBV27 and TRBJ2-7; the D is unclear. The CDR3 consists of 12 residues. Per the germline V gene, CDR1 is MNHEY and CDR2 is SMNVEV (reference sequence). V shed 3 bases and J shed 6 bases, with 9 bases lying between them.

Here the CDR3 DNA reads TGCAGCGTTCAATACCCGGGGCCCTACGAGCAGTACTTC. Translating gives CSVQYPGPYEQYF. The chain combines TRBV29-1 with TRBJ2-7; the D gene could be TRBD1 or TRBD2 (5 bases each). V lost 5 bases and J lost 2, with 13 bases in between. The CDR3 totals 13 residues. Germline values: CDR1 SQVTM, CDR2 ANQGSEA.

This chain joins TRBV27 and TRBJ1-1, with D hard to call. V was shortened by 4 bases and J by 4 bases, with 16 bases between the two germline ends. Germline CDR1 is MNHEY and CDR2 is SMNVEV (reference sequence). The CDR3 has 15 residues. The CDR3 nucleotides are TGTGCCAGCAGTTCTTGGCCTCTAGGAGTCACTGAAGCTTTCTTT. Translating it yields CASSSWPLGVTEAFF.

V is TRBV18 and J is TRBJ2-5; no reliable D call. The CDR3 extends over 13 amino acids. Germline V gives CDR1 KGHSH, CDR2 LQKENI. Deletions cut 0 bases from V and 5 bases from J, with 7 bases between. CDR3 nucleotide sequence: TGTGCCAGCTCACCACCTTTCACGGAGACCCAGTACTTC. It translates to CASSPPFTETQYF.

This clone occurred once. This chain joins TRBV5-1 and TRBJ2-2, with D perhaps matching TRBD1 (6 bases). CDR3 size: 17 residues. CDR1 is SGHRS, CDR2 YFSETQ, per germline. V was shortened by 0 bases and J by 6 bases, with 18 bases between the two germline ends. The CDR3 DNA reads as TGCGCCAGCAGCTTGGGGCCCAGAACAGGGAGTGCCGGGGAGCTGTTTTTT. Amino acid sequence: CASSLGPRTGSAGELFF.

V is TRBV5-1 and J is TRBJ1-6; no firm D call. The CDR3 has 13 amino acids. CDR1 is SGHRS and CDR2 is YFSETQ in the germline V gene. V was pared by 1 base and J by 8 bases, with 7 bases between. CDR3 bases: TGCGCCAGCAGCTTGTCGGAGGATTCACCCCTCCACTTT. It encodes CASSLSEDSPLHF.

CDR3 sequence reads: CASSRIVGLGDEQFF. In DNA, the CDR3 is TGTGCCAGCAGCCGGATAGTAGGGCTTGGGGATGAGCAGTTCTTC. The chain recombines TRBV7-8 with TRBJ2-1; no clear D. The germline V gene encodes CDR1 SGHVS and CDR2 FQNEAQ. V was cut by 5 bases and J by 8 bases, with 19 bases left in between. The CDR3 consists of 15 residues.

The gene calls are TRBV19 and TRBJ1-2; TRBD1 matches 10 bases. The CDR3 is made up of 14 amino acids. The germline V gene has CDR1 LNHDA and CDR2 SQIVND (reference sequence). The V gene end was trimmed by 5 bases and the J gene end by 7 bases; junction bases not matched to a gene: 7. CDR3 in DNA: TGTGCCAGTAGTTCTGACAGGGGGCATCGTGGCTACACCTTC. As protein: CASSSDRGHRGYTF.

J is TRBJ1-1 and V is TRBV4-2; possibly TRBD1 for D (5 bases). Germline V gives CDR1 LGHNA, CDR2 YNFKEQ. V was trimmed by 0 bases and J by 5 bases, leaving 13 bases between them. This CDR3 comprises 15 residues. CDR3 protein: CASSQDQGFSTEAFF. DNA for the CDR3: TGTGCCAGCAGCCAAGATCAGGGCTTTTCAACTGAAGCTTTCTTT.